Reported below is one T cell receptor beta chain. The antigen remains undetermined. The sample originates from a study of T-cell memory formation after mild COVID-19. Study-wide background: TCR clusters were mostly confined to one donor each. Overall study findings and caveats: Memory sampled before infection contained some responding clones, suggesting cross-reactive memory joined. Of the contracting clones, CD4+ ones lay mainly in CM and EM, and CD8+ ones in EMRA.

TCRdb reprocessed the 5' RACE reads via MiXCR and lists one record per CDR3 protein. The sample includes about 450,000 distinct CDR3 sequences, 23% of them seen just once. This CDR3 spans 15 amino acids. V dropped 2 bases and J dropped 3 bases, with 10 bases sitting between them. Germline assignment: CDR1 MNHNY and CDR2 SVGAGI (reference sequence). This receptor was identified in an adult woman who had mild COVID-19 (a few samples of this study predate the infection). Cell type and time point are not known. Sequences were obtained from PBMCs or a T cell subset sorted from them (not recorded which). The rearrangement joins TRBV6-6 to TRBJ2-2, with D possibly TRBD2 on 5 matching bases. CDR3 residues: CASSYLSGHTGELFF. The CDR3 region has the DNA TGTGCCAGCAGTTACCTGAGCGGCCACACCGGGGAGCTGTTTTTT.